This T cell receptor (beta chain) originates from a study of T cell repertoires in cytomegalovirus infection. The wider study: A matching HLA type, together with CMV infection, was signaled by public TCR beta signatures. Regarding the study as a whole: Individuals carrying CMV plus the relevant HLA were identified by cumulative frequency of public TCR beta families. The study found HLA-C-restricted CMV-specific TCR beta clonotypes dominating the ex vivo response.

This clonotype was seen many times. The antigen remains unidentified. MiXCR was run by TCRdb on the reads, yielding one entry per CDR3 protein. The sample shows about 400,000 distinct CDR3 sequences, 18% of them seen only once. The J segment lost 8 bases and the V segment lost 4 bases, leaving 2 bases of the junction unmatched. The CDR3 runs to 13 residues. The TCR originated in a human donor in good health (CMV status not recorded). Some clones in this sample may be carry-over from other donors' samples. The sample comprised PBMCs. The chain joins TRBV12-3 or TRBV12-4 to TRBJ1-4; TRBD1 matches 9 bases. CDR3 sequence: CASSYRGREKLFF. The CDR3 DNA reads TGTGCCAGCAGTTACAGGGGGCGGGAAAAACTGTTTTTT.